This TCR beta chain was recorded in a study of CD8 T cells in ankylosing spondylitis. Libraries of TCR beta came from quantitative 5'-RACE with molecular barcodes. TCRdb recomputed calls from the 5' RACE reads with MiXCR, one row per CDR3 protein. The sample carries around 140,000 distinct CDR3 sequences, 17% recorded once. Study-level findings and limits: Blood of patients with ankylosing spondylitis appeared to be characterized by a TCR beta motif of eight highly homologous variants.

Germline lookup yields CDR1 SGHDT and CDR2 YYEEEE. The CDR3 totals 18 residues. The trim removed 2 bases at V and 1 base at J, leaving 8 bases unmatched. About this clonotype: Its antigen is not identified.

Specimen: blood, either unsorted or a sorted T cell fraction (not recorded which). This clonotype was obtained from a male donor with ankylosing spondylitis. This chain uses TRBV5-6 with TRBJ2-1; 11 nucleotides line up with TRBD2. This chain's CDR3 is CASSFTSGGPGSYNEQFF. Written as DNA, the CDR3 is TGTGCCAGCAGCTTTACTAGCGGGGGCCCCGGATCCTACAATGAGCAGTTCTTC. Full variable domain (outside the CDR3, taken from reference TRBV5-6 and TRBJ2-1): DAGVTQSPTHLIKTRGQQVTLRCSPKSGHDTVSWYQQALGQGPQFIFQYYEEEERQRGNFPDRFSGHQFPNYSSELNVNALLLGDSALYLCASSFTSGGPGSYNEQFFGPGTRLTVL.